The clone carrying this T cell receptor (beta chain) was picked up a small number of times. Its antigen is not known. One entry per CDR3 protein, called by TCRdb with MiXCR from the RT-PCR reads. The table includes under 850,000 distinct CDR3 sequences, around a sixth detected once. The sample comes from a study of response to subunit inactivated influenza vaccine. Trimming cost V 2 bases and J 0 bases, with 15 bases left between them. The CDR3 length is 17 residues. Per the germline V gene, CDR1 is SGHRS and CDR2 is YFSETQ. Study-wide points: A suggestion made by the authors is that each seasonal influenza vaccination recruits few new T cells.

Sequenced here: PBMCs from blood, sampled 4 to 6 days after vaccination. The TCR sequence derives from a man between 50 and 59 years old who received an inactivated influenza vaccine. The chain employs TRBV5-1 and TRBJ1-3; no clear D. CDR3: CASSLDHGTYSGNTIYF. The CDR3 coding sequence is TGCGCCAGCAGCTTAGACCATGGAACCTACTCTGGAAACACCATATATTTT.